These 13 T cell receptor beta chains came from one sample sequenced in a study of blood T cell repertoires in COVID-19. Here immunoSEQ multiplex PCR was the method, and the copy in TCRdb shows in-frame clones only, minus some. Of nearly 200,000 clones listed, around 90% were seen once; the top ten hold 6.5% to 9%. Sequencing was done on a sample of PBMCs or T cells enriched from blood (not recorded which). The receptors derive from a woman under 30 who had recovered from COVID-19.

The sample holds a few counts of this clone. The genes are TRBV4-1 and TRBJ1-1; D not resolved. The length of the CDR3 is 14 residues. Germline V CDR1 and CDR2: MGHRA, YSYEKL. The V and J ends lost 7 bases and 1 base respectively, with 13 bases between them. The CDR3 region is CASKAETRNTEAFF. CDR3 nucleotides: TGCGCCAGCAAGGCAGAGACTCGGAACACTGAAGCTTTCTTT.

This chain joins TRBV7-2 and TRBJ2-5, with D perhaps matching TRBD2 (7 bases). V was trimmed by 1 base and J by 4 bases, leaving 13 bases between them. Germline V gives CDR1 SGHTA, CDR2 FQGNSA. The CDR3 is 15 residues long. CDR3 bases: TGTGCCAGCAGCTTAGGGGGGGGGCCGTTAGAGACCCAGTACTTC. It codes for CASSLGGGPLETQYF.

In this sample, this clone turned up a few times. The chain links TRBV29-1 to TRBJ1-2; 9 nucleotides match TRBD1. With V trimmed by 7 bases and J by 8 bases, 11 bases remained unmatched. In germline, CDR1 is SQVTM, CDR2 ANQGSEA. There are 13 residues in the CDR3. The CDR3 bases are TGCAGCGCTGGACAGGGGAGAGATAGGGGCTACACCTTC. It translates to CSAGQGRDRGYTF.

The V and J genes are TRBV11-2 and TRBJ2-3; TRBD2 is a possible D gene (5 bases). Trimming removed 5 bases at V and 8 bases at J, with 20 bases between. CDR1 and CDR2 from the germline V gene are SGHAT and FQNNGV. CDR3 length equals 15 residues. CDR3 DNA sequence: TGTGCCAGCAGCCCAGAGGGAGCTCTAACGGGTACGCAGTATTTT. Amino acids: CASSPEGALTGTQYF.

The chain employs TRBV18 and TRBJ2-7, with 8 positions matching TRBD1. The V segment lost 3 bases and the J segment 2 bases; nucleotides outside the gene matches: 3. The CDR3 totals 14 residues. CDR1 is KGHSH, CDR2 LQKENI, per germline. The CDR3 coding sequence is TGTGCCAGCTCACCCCAGGGGGCCCCCTACGAGCAGTACTTC. As protein: CASSPQGAPYEQYF.

The V and J genes are TRBV19 and TRBJ2-1; 8 nucleotides line up with TRBD1. The CDR3 spans 15 residues. V shed 2 bases and J 6 bases; nucleotides not matched to a gene: 6. CDR1 is LNHDA, CDR2 SQIVND, per germline (reference sequence). DNA of the CDR3: TGTGCCAGTAGTATACGGGCGGGGACAGGCAATGAGCAGTTCTTC. It translates to CASSIRAGTGNEQFF.

The CDR3 region is CASSPRTKVDYGYTF. CDR3 nucleotides: TGTGCCAGCAGCCCCCGGACAAAGGTCGACTATGGCTACACCTTC. The chain carries TRBV13 and TRBJ1-2, with D perhaps TRBD1 (5 bases). The germline V gene has CDR1 PRHDT and CDR2 FYEKMQ (reference sequence). The germline V and J ends were trimmed by 5 bases and 3 bases, with 16 bases remaining between them. CDR3 length: 15 residues.

The chain recombines TRBV11-2 with TRBJ2-5; D may be TRBD1 (5 bases). The germline V gene has CDR1 SGHAT and CDR2 FQNNGV. This CDR3 has 15 residues. V gave up 2 bases and J gave up 1 base, with 11 bases separating them. The CDR3 bases are TGTGCCAGCAGCTTAAGGGGCTGGGGCCAAGAGACCCAGTACTTC. As protein: CASSLRGWGQETQYF. Looking up the rest from reference TRBV11-2 and TRBJ2-5 gives the full variable domain: EAGVAQSPRYKIIEKRQSVAFWCNPISGHATLYWYQQILGQGPKLLIQFQNNGVVDDSQLPKDRFSAERLKGVDSTLKIQPAKLEDSAVYLCASSLRGWGQETQYFGPGTRLLVL.

This rearrangement joins TRBV6-4 to TRBJ1-2, with a tentative D call TRBD1 (5 bases). The CDR3 length is 14 residues. The V and J ends lost 0 bases and 8 bases respectively, with 13 bases between them. Germline V gene lookup returns CDR1 MRHNA and CDR2 SNTAGT. The DNA of the CDR3 is TGTGCCAGCAGTGACTCCCCCGAGCGGGGGGGCTACACCTTC. This translates into CASSDSPERGGYTF.

V usage is TRBV27 and J usage is TRBJ1-2; possibly TRBD1 for D (6 bases). Trimming stripped 2 bases from V and 5 bases from J, with 9 bases between. The CDR3 length is 13 residues. The germline V gene encodes CDR1 MNHEY and CDR2 SMNVEV (reference sequence). The chain's CDR3 is CASSLAQGYGYTF. In DNA form, the CDR3 reads TGTGCCAGCAGTTTAGCACAGGGTTATGGCTACACCTTC.

The rearrangement links TRBV2 to TRBJ2-7; TRBD2 agrees at 11 bases. V was clipped by 6 bases and J by 4 bases; unmatched bases: 5. Germline V lookup: CDR1 SNHLY, CDR2 FYNNEI. This CDR3 has 14 residues. The CDR3 DNA reads TGTGCCAGCAGACCTAGCGGGGGGAGGTACGAGCAGTACTTC. It codes for CASRPSGGRYEQYF.

The V gene is TRBV5-1, the J gene TRBJ1-2; possibly TRBD1 for D (6 bases). The V and J ends lost 4 bases and 3 bases respectively, with 10 bases between them. The length of the CDR3 is 13 residues. CDR1 and CDR2 from the germline V gene are SGHRS and YFSETQ. The CDR3 bases are TGCGCCAGCAGCAAACGGACAGACTATGGCTACACCTTC. Translated, it gives CASSKRTDYGYTF. The entire variable domain, with the rest obtained from reference TRBV5-1 and TRBJ1-2, is as follows: KAGVTQTPRYLIKTRGQQVTLSCSPISGHRSVSWYQQTPGQGLQFLFEYFSETQRNKGNFPGRFSGRQFSNSRSEMNVSTLELGDSALYLCASSKRTDYGYTFGSGTRLTVV.

The chain links TRBV7-9 to TRBJ2-3, with a tentative D call TRBD2 (6 bases). V dropped 1 base and J dropped 0 bases, with 14 bases sitting between them. CDR1 and CDR2 (germline): SEHNR, FQNEAQ (reference sequence). The CDR3 extends over 17 amino acids. CDR3 loop: CASSLGTRGESTDTQYF. The CDR3, as DNA: TGTGCCAGCAGCTTAGGTACCCGCGGGGAGAGCACAGATACGCAGTATTTT.